These 27 T cell receptor beta chains were sequenced from one sample in a study of cytomegalovirus exposure and HLA in healthy donors. Researchers ran the PCR with 60 Vbeta and 13 Jbeta primers. TCRdb's table, derived via immunoSEQ multiplex PCR, lists solely in-frame clones and lacks some. There are nearly 95,000 clones in the sample; about 8% occur only once, and 2.3% lies in the top ten. The material sequenced was PBMCs. The origin of the receptors is a man aged 50 or older in good health and CMV-seronegative.

This clone turned up a few times. The rearrangement uses TRBV4-1 and TRBJ2-5; 11 nucleotides align to TRBD2. The CDR3 has 18 amino acids. V was pared by 1 base and J by 0 bases, with 7 bases of the junction left unmatched. Per germline, CDR1 MGHRA and CDR2 YSYEKL. As DNA, the CDR3 is TGCGCCAGCAGCCAAGTCATAGCGGGAGGGCCCGACCAAGAGACCCAGTACTTC. Translating it yields CASSQVIAGGPDQETQYF.

Regarding this clone: A junction end diverges from the germline sequence, so it may reflect a read error. The chain uses TRBV20-1 and TRBJ1-1, with D tentatively TRBD1 (6 bases). Per germline, CDR1 DFQATT and CDR2 SNEGSKA (reference sequence). This CDR3 has 11 amino acids. CDR3 sequence: CSAEINRDRVF. The CDR3 DNA reads as TGCAGTGCGGAGATAAACAGGGACCGAGTATTT.

The chain has TRBV30 and TRBJ2-1, with TRBD2 matching over 10 bases. The V and J ends lost 3 bases and 0 bases, in that order; junction bases with no gene match: 2. From germline, CDR1 is GTSNPN and CDR2 SVGIG (reference sequence). The CDR3 has 15 residues. The CDR3 nucleotides read TGTGCCTGGAGGACTAGCGGGTCCTCCTACAATGAGCAGTTCTTC. Encoded protein: CAWRTSGSSYNEQFF.

This sequence joins TRBV18 and TRBJ1-6, with TRBD1 matching 7 bases. The junction had 5 bases not matched to a gene; V was cut back by 2 bases and J by 7 bases. This CDR3 has 15 amino acids. CDR1 is KGHSH, CDR2 LQKENI, per germline. The CDR3: CASSPATGSNSPLHF. For the CDR3, the DNA is TGTGCCAGCTCACCAGCGACAGGGTCAAATTCACCCCTCCACTTT.

The V and J genes are TRBV13 and TRBJ2-2; TRBD1 matches 8 bases. The CDR3 consists of 15 residues. The trim removed 3 bases at V and 5 bases at J, leaving 5 bases unmatched. Looked up from germline, CDR1 is PRHDT and CDR2 is FYEKMQ (reference sequence). Here the CDR3 reads CASSLGRGRTGELFF. As DNA, the CDR3 is TGTGCCAGCAGCTTGGGCAGGGGGCGTACCGGGGAGCTGTTTTTT.

The rearrangement links TRBV10-3 to TRBJ2-2, with D maybe TRBD1 (6 bases). From germline, CDR1 is ENHRY and CDR2 SYGVKD. The CDR3 length is 19 residues. Deletions cut 4 bases from V and 5 bases from J, with 26 bases between. In DNA form, the CDR3 reads TGTGCCATCAGTGGAACCGGAGCAGGGGTCTCCGGTCGGACCGGGGAGCTGTTTTTT. Translation gives CAISGTGAGVSGRTGELFF.

In this sample, this clone turned up a few times. The chain combines TRBV7-6 with TRBJ1-1, with D hard to call. CDR1 and CDR2 from the germline V gene are SGHVS and FNYEAQ. The CDR3 sequence is 14 residues long. Trimming shortened V by 4 bases and J by 2 bases, and 11 bases separated the two germline ends. As DNA, the CDR3 is TGTGCCAGCAGCTCCTCCGCGGGCAACACTGAAGCTTTCTTT. Its protein is CASSSSAGNTEAFF.

This clone was recorded a few times. This chain joins TRBV1 and TRBJ1-1; the table's D call TRBD1 went unverified against the DNA. TRBV1 is marked as a pseudogene. This CDR3 is 15 amino acids long. The DNA for the CDR3 is TGCACCAGCAACCTATTAGGGACAGGGCACACTGAAGCTTTCTTT. Translated, it gives CTSNLLGTGHTEAFF.

This clone was detected a few times. The CDR3 coding sequence is TGCGCCAGCAGCTTGGCGTTAGATACGCAGTATTTT. Its translation: CASSLALDTQYF. The chain joins TRBV5-1 to TRBJ2-3; no clear D gene. V gave up 0 bases and J gave up 5 bases, with 4 bases separating them. Germline loops: CDR1 SGHRS, CDR2 YFSETQ. The CDR3 extends over 12 amino acids.

Remarks on this clone: At the DNA level, this CDR3 is encoded by other sequences in the same sample as well. This chain joins TRBV28 and TRBJ1-2, with TRBD1 matching 9 bases. V gave up 6 bases and J gave up 4 bases; unmatched junction bases: 6. The germline gives CDR1 MDHEN, CDR2 SYDVKM. The CDR3 totals 14 residues. The CDR3 sequence is CASSWTGAFYGYTF. CDR3 coding DNA: TGTGCCAGCAGCTGGACAGGGGCCTTCTATGGCTACACCTTC.

This clone was counted between two and nine times. The chain combines TRBV7-9 with TRBJ2-3, with 12 bases fitting TRBD2. Germline lookup yields CDR1 SEHNR and CDR2 FQNEAQ (reference sequence). The CDR3 has 19 residues. After removal of 4 bases from V and 1 base from J, the junction contained 12 bases not matched to a gene. CDR3 loop: CASSSGQGRLAGGTDTQYF. The CDR3 DNA follows: TGTGCCAGCAGCTCGGGACAGGGGAGACTAGCGGGAGGCACAGATACGCAGTATTTT. Full variable domain (missing parts from reference TRBV7-9 and TRBJ2-3): DTGVSQNPRHKITKRGQNVTFRCDPISEHNRLYWYRQTLGQGPEFLTYFQNEAQLEKSRLLSDRFSAERPKGSFSTLEIQRTEQGDSAMYLCASSSGQGRLAGGTDTQYFGPGTRLTVL.

The gene calls are TRBV6-6 and TRBJ1-2; a weak D match, TRBD1 (6 bases). V was trimmed by 6 bases and J by 1 base, leaving 12 bases between them. CDR1 and CDR2 from the germline V gene are MNHNY and SVGAGI (reference sequence). This CDR3 contains 14 residues. The CDR3 here is CASSRAGVNYGYTF. CDR3 coding DNA: TGTGCCAGCAGCCGTGCAGGGGTTAACTATGGCTACACCTTC.

The table lists this clone with a few counts. V and J are TRBV9 and TRBJ2-1; TRBD2 agrees at 7 bases. Trimming took 4 bases from V and 0 from J; bases not matched to a gene: 10. The CDR3 sequence is 17 residues long. Germline values: CDR1 SGDLS, CDR2 YYNGEE. The CDR3: CASSPVGGGSSYNEQFF. CDR3 DNA: TGTGCCAGCAGCCCGGTGGGGGGAGGGTCCTCCTACAATGAGCAGTTCTTC.

The chain carries TRBV7-3 and TRBJ1-2; TRBD1 agrees at 7 bases. Germline V gene data show CDR1 as SGHTA and CDR2 as FQGTGA. V lost 3 bases to trimming and J lost 8 bases; unmatched junction nucleotides: 12. The CDR3 runs to 15 residues. CDR3 bases: TGTGCCAGCAGCTTGACAGGGAGCGGAGTGGCCGGCTACACCTTC. Translated, it gives CASSLTGSGVAGYTF.

In this sample, this clone turned up a few times. The chain recombines TRBV27 with TRBJ2-7; 10 bases are a match to TRBD1. The CDR3 has 17 residues. Germline-derived CDR1 and CDR2 are MNHEY and SMNVEV (reference sequence). V shed 5 bases and J 3 bases; nucleotides not matched to a gene: 13. This CDR3 reads CASSPLTGTGDRYEQYF. The CDR3 DNA reads as TGTGCCAGCAGTCCACTAACCGGGACAGGGGATCGCTACGAGCAGTACTTC.

The J gene is TRBJ2-3, the V gene TRBV7-6, with TRBD1 identical over 9 bases. This CDR3 comprises 14 residues. V lost 7 bases and J lost 3; bases outside the gene matches: 5. Per the germline V gene, CDR1 is SGHVS and CDR2 is FNYEAQ. The CDR3 DNA sequence: TGTGCCAGCAACACAGGGGGCGGGACAGATACGCAGTATTTT. Its translation is CASNTGGGTDTQYF.

This clone was seen more than once but under ten times. The rearrangement links TRBV7-9 to TRBJ2-1; 12 nucleotides match TRBD2. In germline, CDR1 is SEHNR, CDR2 FQNEAQ (reference sequence). The CDR3 extends over 18 amino acids. V shed 5 bases, J shed 0 bases, and the junction held 8 bases outside the gene matches. This CDR3 is CASSPRTSGDSSYNEQFF. The CDR3 bases are TGTGCCAGCAGCCCGCGGACTAGCGGGGATAGCTCCTACAATGAGCAGTTCTTC.

CDR3 in DNA: TGTGCCAGCAGTGGTACAGGGAGTGGGAGGAACACTGAAGCTTTCTTT. Translated, it gives CASSGTGSGRNTEAFF. The rearrangement joins TRBV6-1 to TRBJ1-1; D might be TRBD1 (6 bases). This CDR3 spans 16 amino acids. The germline CDR1 and CDR2 sequences are MNHNS and SASEGT. With 4 bases removed from V and 1 base from J, the gap between germline ends came to 16 bases.

The rearrangement links TRBV21-1 to TRBJ2-7; the DNA was not used to check the table's D call, TRBD1. TRBV21-1 is annotated as a pseudogene. The CDR3 has 18 residues. For the CDR3, the DNA is TGTGCCAGCAGCAAAGGTTCCCCAAGAGGGACAGGGTTCTACGAGCAGTACTTC. Translated, it gives CASSKGSPRGTGFYEQYF.

The V call is TRBV10-3, the J call TRBJ2-2; no reliable D call. Germline V lookup: CDR1 ENHRY, CDR2 SYGVKD. The germline V and J ends were trimmed by 7 bases and 0 bases, with 9 bases remaining between them. CDR3 length equals 14 residues. CDR3 residues: CAIMVTANTGELFF. DNA for the CDR3: TGTGCCATCATGGTCACAGCGAACACCGGGGAGCTGTTTTTT.

The V and J genes are TRBV19 and TRBJ2-1, with a tentative D call TRBD1 (5 bases). Trimming cost V 3 bases and J 4 bases, with 13 bases left between them. Germline V gene data show CDR1 as LNHDA and CDR2 as SQIVND (reference sequence). This CDR3 is 15 amino acids long. As DNA, the CDR3 is TGTGCCAGTAGTATCTTTCAGGGCCGTTACAATGAGCAGTTCTTC. It codes for CASSIFQGRYNEQFF.

There are a few counts of this clone. V gene TRBV28 combines with J gene TRBJ1-2; TRBD1 might be the D (6 bases). CDR3 size: 15 residues. Between the trimmed V and J ends, which lost 2 bases and 8 bases, there was a span of 18 bases. Germline-derived CDR1 and CDR2 are MDHEN and SYDVKM. In DNA form, the CDR3 reads TGTGCCAGCAGTTTAGGGCGGGGGGCAGCACGAGGCTACACCTTC. Translating it yields CASSLGRGAARGYTF.

In this sample, this clone turned up a few times. The V and J genes are TRBV6-5 and TRBJ2-1, with TRBD2 as a possible D gene (6 bases). V lost 4 bases, J lost 0 bases, and 10 bases lay in between. Germline V lookup: CDR1 MNHEY, CDR2 SVGAGI. The CDR3 covers 15 residues. The CDR3 coding sequence is TGTGCCAGCAGTTCGTACGGGAGCTCCTACAATGAGCAGTTCTTC. Encoded protein: CASSSYGSSYNEQFF.

This clone was recorded a few times. The V and J genes are TRBV5-1 and TRBJ2-1, with 8 nucleotides matching TRBD2. Germline V gene sequence: CDR1 SGHRS, CDR2 YFSETQ. The junction had 12 bases not matched to a gene; V was cut back by 8 bases and J by 5 bases. The CDR3 has 15 residues. CDR3 protein: CASRPPGLVNNEQFF. CDR3 nucleotide sequence: TGCGCCAGTCGCCCTCCGGGACTAGTAAACAATGAGCAGTTCTTC.

The V gene is TRBV25-1, the J gene TRBJ1-5; possibly TRBD1 for D (6 bases). The V gene lost 8 bases and the J gene lost 2 bases, with 13 bases spanning the gap. In germline, CDR1 is MGHDK, CDR2 SYGVNS. The CDR3 loop spans 14 amino acids. Here the CDR3 DNA reads TGTGCCAGCTCACAGGGAATGGGCAATCAGCCCCAGCATTTT. It yields the protein CASSQGMGNQPQHF.

The V call is TRBV19, the J call TRBJ2-7; 8 bases map to TRBD1. There are 13 residues in the CDR3. Unmatched junction bases numbered 2, after V lost 4 bases and J lost 3 bases. Germline assignment: CDR1 LNHDA and CDR2 SQIVND (reference sequence). DNA for the CDR3: TGTGCCAGTAGTAGGGGACAGGACTACGAGCAGTACTTC. Residues: CASSRGQDYEQYF.

This clone was observed a handful of times. The chain is built from TRBV9 and TRBJ2-1, with 9 bases matching TRBD2. This CDR3 has 16 residues. In germline, CDR1 is SGDLS, CDR2 YYNGEE. With V trimmed by 3 bases and J by 4 bases, 8 bases remained unmatched. Written as DNA, the CDR3 is TGTGCCAGCAGCGCGAGCGGGGGGCAATTATACAATGAGCAGTTCTTC. This sequence encodes CASSASGGQLYNEQFF.